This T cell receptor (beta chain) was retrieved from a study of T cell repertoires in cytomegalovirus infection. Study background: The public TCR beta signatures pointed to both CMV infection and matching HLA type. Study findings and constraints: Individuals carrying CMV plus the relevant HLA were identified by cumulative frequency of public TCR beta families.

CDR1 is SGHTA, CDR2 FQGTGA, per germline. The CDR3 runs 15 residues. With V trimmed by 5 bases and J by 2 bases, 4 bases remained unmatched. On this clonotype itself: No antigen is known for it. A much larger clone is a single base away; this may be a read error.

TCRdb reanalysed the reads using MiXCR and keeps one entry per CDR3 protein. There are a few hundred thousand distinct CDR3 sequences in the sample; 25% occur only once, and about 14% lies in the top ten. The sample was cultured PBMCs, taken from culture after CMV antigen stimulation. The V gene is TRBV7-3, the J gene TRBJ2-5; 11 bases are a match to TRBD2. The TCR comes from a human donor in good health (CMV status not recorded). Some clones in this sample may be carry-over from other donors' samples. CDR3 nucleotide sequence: TGTGCCAGCAGCCACCGACTAGCGGGACAAGAGACCCAGTACTTC. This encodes CASSHRLAGQETQYF.